What follows are 28 T cell receptor beta chains derived from one specimen sequenced in a study of blood T cell repertoires in COVID-19. Data came from immunoSEQ multiplex PCR; TCRdb stores just in-frame clones and leaves some out. Here the sample spans approximately 250,000 clones, 80% to 95% being singletons. Sequences were obtained from PBMCs or T cells enriched from blood (not recorded which). These receptors came from a man aged 40-49 years who had been exposed to COVID-19.

The J gene is TRBJ1-6, the V gene TRBV5-1; D unresolved. The length of the CDR3 is 13 residues. Germline V lookup: CDR1 SGHRS, CDR2 YFSETQ. V lost 7 bases and J lost 8, with 13 bases in between. The CDR3 protein is CASASGRDSPLHF. CDR3 in DNA: TGCGCCAGCGCTTCTGGGAGGGATTCACCCCTCCACTTT.

The chain employs TRBV7-3 and TRBJ1-2, with TRBD1 as a possible D gene (6 bases). V lost 9 bases, J lost 5 bases, and 22 bases lay in between. The CDR3 sequence is 15 residues long. Germline-derived CDR1 and CDR2 are SGHTA and FQGTGA. The CDR3 reads CARGTPGHPFYGYTF. The DNA of the CDR3 is TGTGCCAGAGGAACCCCGGGACACCCTTTTTATGGCTACACCTTC.

The J gene is TRBJ1-4, the V gene TRBV18; the match to TRBD1 covers 8 bases. There are 16 residues in the CDR3. The V and J ends lost 2 bases and 7 bases, in that order; junction bases with no gene match: 9. The germline gives CDR1 KGHSH, CDR2 LQKENI. CDR3 amino acids: CASSPGTGGTPEKLFF. In DNA form, the CDR3 reads TGTGCCAGCTCACCAGGGACAGGTGGGACCCCTGAAAAACTGTTTTTT.

CDR3 loop: CASSLAAGDNSPLHF. The CDR3 DNA reads as TGTGCCAGCAGCTTGGCTGCAGGGGACAATTCACCCCTCCACTTT. V usage is TRBV5-5 and J usage is TRBJ1-6; D possibly corresponds to TRBD1 (6 bases). V lost 0 bases and J 7 bases, leaving 11 bases between the germline ends. The CDR3 has 15 amino acids. CDR1 and CDR2 (germline): SGHKS, YYEKEE (reference sequence).

The genes are TRBV14 and TRBJ1-1; maybe TRBD1 (6 bases). The length of the CDR3 is 14 residues. Trimming pared 2 bases from V and 13 bases from J, leaving 20 bases between. Germline CDR1 SGHDN, CDR2 FVKESK. This CDR3 is CASSQLPGDRAGFF. In DNA form, the CDR3 reads TGTGCCAGCAGCCAACTCCCAGGGGATAGGGCCGGTTTCTTT.

This chain links TRBV7-8 with TRBJ1-1; weak D call: TRBD1 (5 bases). V lost 5 bases, J lost 1 base, and 11 bases lay in between. The CDR3 spans 14 residues. Germline loops: CDR1 SGHVS, CDR2 FQNEAQ. CDR3 loop: CASSTREGNTEAFF. The CDR3 coding sequence is TGTGCCAGCAGCACCAGGGAGGGGAACACTGAAGCTTTCTTT.

This chain connects TRBV24-1 to TRBJ1-5; TRBD1 is a possible D gene (5 bases). Germline V gene lookup returns CDR1 KGHDR and CDR2 SFDVKD. Trimming removed 5 bases at V and 7 bases at J, with 17 bases between. The CDR3 has 15 amino acids. CDR3 loop: CATSGGMRDDQPQHF. For the CDR3, the DNA is TGTGCCACCAGTGGAGGTATGCGGGACGACCAGCCCCAGCATTTT.

The chain couples TRBV18 to TRBJ2-1, with 8 bases fitting TRBD2. The length of the CDR3 is 15 residues. V shed 4 bases and J 6 bases; nucleotides not matched to a gene: 8. Germline assignment: CDR1 KGHSH and CDR2 LQKENI. CDR3 DNA: TGTGCCAGCTCACATCCGGGACTAGGTGTCAATGAGCAGTTCTTC. This sequence encodes CASSHPGLGVNEQFF.

This clone was observed once. The V call is TRBV9, the J call TRBJ1-1, with 7 bases matching TRBD1. The CDR3 has 14 residues. After removal of 0 bases from V and 3 bases from J, the junction contained 2 bases not matched to a gene. CDR1 and CDR2 (germline): SGDLS, YYNGEE. The CDR3 DNA reads TGTGCCAGCAGCGTAGGGCAGGGGGACACTGAAGCTTTCTTT. Amino acid sequence: CASSVGQGDTEAFF.

The chain carries TRBV7-6 and TRBJ2-2; 11 bases match TRBD2. Looked up from germline, CDR1 is SGHVS and CDR2 is FNYEAQ. J was trimmed by 8 bases and V by 4 bases; bases with no gene match: 6. The length of the CDR3 is 15 residues. The CDR3, as DNA: TGTGCCAGCAGCTGGGGACTAGCGGAGAGAGGGGAGCTGTTTTTT. Its translation is CASSWGLAERGELFF.

V gene TRBV4-3 combines with J gene TRBJ1-1; 7 nucleotides agree with TRBD1. The length of the CDR3 is 19 residues. The germline CDR1 and CDR2 sequences are LGHNA and YSLEER. Losses at the gene ends were 0 bases for V and 1 base for J; bases not matched to a gene: 14. The CDR3: CASSQEGDRIIGENTEAFF. The CDR3 nucleotides read TGCGCCAGCAGCCAAGAGGGGGACAGAATCATAGGTGAGAACACTGAAGCTTTCTTT.

The chain recombines TRBV6-6 with TRBJ2-2; 7 nucleotides align to TRBD1. The CDR3 runs 15 residues. Germline V gene lookup returns CDR1 MNHNY and CDR2 SVGAGI (reference sequence). J was trimmed by 2 bases and V by 8 bases; bases with no gene match: 8. CDR3 loop: CASRDRTRNTGELFF. The CDR3 DNA sequence: TGTGCCAGCCGGGACAGAACTCGAAACACCGGGGAGCTGTTTTTT.

The chain is built from TRBV19 and TRBJ2-7; 11 bases align to TRBD2. This CDR3 is 16 amino acids long. V lost 3 bases and J lost 4; bases outside the gene matches: 8. Germline V gene sequence: CDR1 LNHDA, CDR2 SQIVND (reference sequence). CDR3 loop: CASSISGTSGNYEQYF. The CDR3 nucleotides are TGTGCCAGTAGTATCTCCGGGACTAGCGGCAATTACGAGCAGTACTTC.

The chain carries TRBV28 and TRBJ1-2, with 10 bases aligning to TRBD1. Germline loops: CDR1 MDHEN, CDR2 SYDVKM. V shed 6 bases and J 2 bases; nucleotides not matched to a gene: 6. The CDR3 contains 15 residues. CDR3 bases: TGTGCCAGCAGAAGAGACAGGGGGCAGAACTATGGCTACACCTTC. Protein product: CASRRDRGQNYGYTF.

This chain joins TRBV5-4 and TRBJ2-3; TRBD2 matches 9 bases. V trimming: 1 base; J trimming: 4 bases; junction bases outside the gene matches: 7. The CDR3 extends over 16 amino acids. Germline loops: CDR1 SGHNT, CDR2 YYREEE (reference sequence). In nucleotides, the CDR3 is TGTGCCAGCAGCTTGTGGTTAGCGGGAGTTTCAGATACGCAGTATTTT. This encodes CASSLWLAGVSDTQYF.

Points on this clone: Other DNA sequences within the sample encode an identical CDR3. The chain employs TRBV5-1 and TRBJ1-1; D is undetermined. The CDR3 extends over 13 amino acids. Germline CDR1 is SGHRS and CDR2 is YFSETQ. Deletions cut 0 bases from V and 1 base from J, with 4 bases between. CDR3 nucleotide sequence: TGCGCCAGCAGCTTGGGAGGGAACACTGAAGCTTTCTTT. The encoded protein is CASSLGGNTEAFF. Full variable domain (missing parts from reference TRBV5-1 and TRBJ1-1): KAGVTQTPRYLIKTRGQQVTLSCSPISGHRSVSWYQQTPGQGLQFLFEYFSETQRNKGNFPGRFSGRQFSNSRSEMNVSTLELGDSALYLCASSLGGNTEAFFGQGTRLTVV.

The V call is TRBV5-1, the J call TRBJ2-2, with a tentative D call TRBD2 (6 bases). The germline gives CDR1 SGHRS, CDR2 YFSETQ. V was pared by 1 base and J by 8 bases, with 21 bases between. The CDR3 covers 17 residues. The CDR3 loop is CASSLTSSPTVGGELFF. The DNA of the CDR3 is TGCGCCAGCAGCTTGACTAGCTCCCCTACGGTGGGGGGGGAGCTGTTTTTT.

With respect to this clone: In the same sample, other DNA sequences code for this CDR3. This sequence joins TRBV12-3 or TRBV12-4 and TRBJ1-3, with TRBD1 matching 7 bases. This CDR3 region has 13 residues. The J segment lost 3 bases and the V segment lost 5 bases, leaving 1 base of the junction unmatched. The CDR3 DNA sequence: TGTGCCAGCAGTCCAGGGGGTGGAAACACCATATATTTT. Amino acids: CASSPGGGNTIYF.

V is TRBV4-2 and J is TRBJ2-3; 8 nucleotides line up with TRBD2. V lost 7 bases to trimming and J lost 3 bases; unmatched junction nucleotides: 6. CDR3 length: 14 residues. The germline gives CDR1 LGHNA, CDR2 YNFKEQ. Here the CDR3 DNA reads TGTGCCAGCAAGGATAGCGGGGTGACAGATACGCAGTATTTT. Translating it yields CASKDSGVTDTQYF.

The CDR3 nucleotides are TGTGCCAGCAGCCAGCGAAGGCACTCTGGAAACACCATATATTTT. This sequence encodes CASSQRRHSGNTIYF. This chain joins TRBV27 and TRBJ1-3; unclear D gene. CDR1 is MNHEY, CDR2 SMNVEV, per germline (reference sequence). Trimming removed 6 bases at V and 0 bases at J, with 12 bases between. This CDR3 is built from 15 residues.

This chain uses TRBV19 with TRBJ1-6; no clear D. The germline V and J ends were trimmed by 6 bases and 0 bases, with 9 bases remaining between them. The germline V gene has CDR1 LNHDA and CDR2 SQIVND (reference sequence). The CDR3 spans 15 residues. The CDR3 DNA reads as TGTGCCAGTAGGGGCGGACTCTCCTATAATTCACCCCTCCACTTT. The encoded protein is CASRGGLSYNSPLHF.

This rearrangement joins TRBV19 to TRBJ1-6, with TRBD1 matching 8 bases. The CDR3 runs to 15 residues. V shed 5 bases, J shed 9 bases, and the junction held 9 bases outside the gene matches. Looked up from germline, CDR1 is LNHDA and CDR2 is SQIVND (reference sequence). The CDR3, as DNA: TGTGCCAGTAGTTCCGGACAGGGCCAAGGTTCACCCCTCCACTTT. It encodes CASSSGQGQGSPLHF.

The chain links TRBV14 to TRBJ2-7, with 7 positions matching TRBD2. The CDR3 has 14 residues. Germline CDR1 is SGHDN and CDR2 is FVKESK. The V and J ends lost 3 bases and 2 bases, in that order; junction bases with no gene match: 4. CDR3 in DNA: TGTGCCAGCAGCCAGGGCAGCGGGGCCTACGAGCAGTACTTC. Residues: CASSQGSGAYEQYF.

The V gene is TRBV6-5, the J gene TRBJ2-7; 9 bases align to TRBD1. The V segment lost 9 bases and the J segment 4 bases; nucleotides outside the gene matches: 7. The CDR3 spans 13 residues. In germline, CDR1 is MNHEY, CDR2 SVGAGI. The DNA of the CDR3 is TGTGCCAGTAGGGGGACAGGGCGATACGAGCAGTACTTC. It yields the protein CASRGTGRYEQYF.

This clone was seen just once. One end of the junction fails to match germline, which may point to a read error. CDR3 sequence reads: CASSLVFNPGQPQHF. Written as DNA, the CDR3 is TGTGCCAGCAGTTTGGTCTTCAACCCCGGGCAGCCCCAGCATTTT. This rearrangement joins TRBV5-5 to TRBJ1-5; no definite D call. The germline V gene encodes CDR1 SGHKS and CDR2 YYEKEE (reference sequence). This CDR3 has 15 amino acids.

CDR3 loop: CASSQATNGYNEQFF. As DNA, the CDR3 is TGTGCCAGCAGCCAAGCGACCAACGGGTACAATGAGCAGTTCTTC. This chain connects TRBV3-1 (or the pseudogene TRBV3-2) to TRBJ2-1; unclear D gene. This CDR3 region has 15 residues. V was shortened by 1 base and J by 4 bases, with 11 bases between the two germline ends. Germline CDR1 and CDR2: LGHDT and YNNKEL (reference sequence).

The chain combines TRBV3-1 (or the pseudogene TRBV3-2) with TRBJ1-2; D gene uncertain. Germline CDR1 and CDR2: LGHDT and YNNKEL (reference sequence). V was shortened by 5 bases and J by 6 bases, with 13 bases between the two germline ends. The CDR3 runs 13 residues. The CDR3 coding sequence is TGTGCCAGCAGCGGTGGGTTTCGGGATGGCTACACCTTC. Amino acid sequence: CASSGGFRDGYTF.

The genes are TRBV24-1 and TRBJ2-3; TRBD2 might be the D (6 bases). V gave up 4 bases and J gave up 0 bases, with 13 bases separating them. The CDR3 consists of 16 residues. Germline loops: CDR1 KGHDR, CDR2 SFDVKD. The CDR3 reads CATSDPTGTSTDTQYF. In DNA form, the CDR3 reads TGTGCCACCAGTGACCCCACCGGGACTAGCACAGATACGCAGTATTTT.